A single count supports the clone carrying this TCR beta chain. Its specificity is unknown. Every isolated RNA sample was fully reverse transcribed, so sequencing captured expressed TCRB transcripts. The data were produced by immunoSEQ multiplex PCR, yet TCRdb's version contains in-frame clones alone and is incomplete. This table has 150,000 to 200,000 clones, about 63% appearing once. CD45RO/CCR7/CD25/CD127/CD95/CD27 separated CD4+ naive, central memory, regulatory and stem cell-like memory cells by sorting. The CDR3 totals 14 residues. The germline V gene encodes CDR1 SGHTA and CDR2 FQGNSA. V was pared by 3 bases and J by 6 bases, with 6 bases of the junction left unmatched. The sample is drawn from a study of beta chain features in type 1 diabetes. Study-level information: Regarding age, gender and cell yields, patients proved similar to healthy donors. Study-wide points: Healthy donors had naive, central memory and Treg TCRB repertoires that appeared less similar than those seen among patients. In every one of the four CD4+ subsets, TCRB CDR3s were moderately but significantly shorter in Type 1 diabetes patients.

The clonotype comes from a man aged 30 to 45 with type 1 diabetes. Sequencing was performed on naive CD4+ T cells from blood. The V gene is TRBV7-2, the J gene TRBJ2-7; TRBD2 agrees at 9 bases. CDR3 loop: CASSFAGLAAEQYF. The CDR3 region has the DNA TGTGCCAGCAGCTTCGCGGGACTAGCTGCCGAGCAGTACTTC.